Shown below are 9 T cell receptor beta chains from a single sample sequenced in a study of cytomegalovirus exposure and HLA in healthy donors. A multiplex PCR was run with 60 Vbeta primers and 13 Jbeta primers. Using immunoSEQ multiplex PCR, the repertoire was profiled, and TCRdb retains in-frame clones only, with some absent. The sample yields under 200,000 clones, about 79% seen once. The sample consisted of PBMCs. These receptors were taken from a woman aged 50 to 65 in good health and CMV-seronegative.

V usage is TRBV7-2 and J usage is TRBJ1-2; 10 bases are a match to TRBD1. Looked up from germline, CDR1 is SGHTA and CDR2 is FQGNSA. CDR3 length: 13 residues. J lost 6 bases, V lost 4 bases, and 2 bases had no gene match. The chain's CDR3 is CASSSDRGNGYTF. CDR3 nucleotide sequence: TGTGCCAGCAGCTCGGACAGGGGGAATGGCTACACCTTC.

This chain connects TRBV4-2 to TRBJ1-2; D remains unclear. In germline, CDR1 is LGHNA, CDR2 YNFKEQ. Between the trimmed V and J ends, which lost 1 base and 6 bases, there was a span of 12 bases. The CDR3 spans 14 residues. The CDR3, as DNA: TGTGCCAGCAGCCAAGTGTCCCTTGGCAATGGCTACACCTTC. Its translation: CASSQVSLGNGYTF.

This chain connects TRBV21-1 to TRBJ1-2; the DNA was not used to check the table's D call, TRBD1. TRBV21-1 counts as a pseudogene. The CDR3 is 16 amino acids. CDR3 nucleotides: TGTGCCAGCAGCCTTAACAGGGGGCGGACGAACTATGGCTACACCTTC. Its protein product is CASSLNRGRTNYGYTF.

V and J are TRBV6-6 and TRBJ2-1, with TRBD1 matching over 9 bases. This CDR3 has 15 residues. CDR1 and CDR2 (germline): MNHNY, SVGAGI (reference sequence). Germline trimming cut 5 bases from V and 8 bases from J; bases unmatched to any gene: 10. The DNA of the CDR3 is TGTGCCAGCAGTCTAGAAGGACAGGGGAGATATGAGCAGTTCTTC. Translated, it gives CASSLEGQGRYEQFF.

This rearrangement joins TRBV27 to TRBJ2-5, with unresolved D. CDR3 length: 13 residues. The V gene's germline CDR1 is MNHEY and CDR2 SMNVEV (reference sequence). Trimming pared 5 bases from V and 0 bases from J, leaving 7 bases between. CDR3: CASSSKYQETQYF. The CDR3 bases are TGTGCCAGCAGTAGCAAGTACCAAGAGACCCAGTACTTC.

The chain has TRBV28 and TRBJ2-7, with a tentative D call TRBD1 (6 bases). The germline CDR1 and CDR2 sequences are MDHEN and SYDVKM. Trimming pared 3 bases from V and 1 base from J, leaving 13 bases between. The CDR3 spans 15 residues. The chain's CDR3 is CASSFAGTGSYEQYF. CDR3 DNA: TGTGCCAGCAGTTTCGCCGGAACAGGGTCCTACGAGCAGTACTTC.

The chain recombines TRBV2 with TRBJ1-6, with 7 bases lining up with TRBD1. The length of the CDR3 is 14 residues. V was clipped by 4 bases and J by 4 bases; unmatched bases: 1. The germline gives CDR1 SNHLY, CDR2 FYNNEI. The CDR3 sequence is CASSGGQYNSPLHF. The CDR3 nucleotides read TGTGCCAGCAGTGGGGGACAGTATAATTCACCCCTCCACTTT.

This clone showed up just once. This rearrangement joins TRBV28 to TRBJ2-6; D is unresolved. CDR3 length: 14 residues. Germline assignment: CDR1 MDHEN and CDR2 SYDVKM. V gave up 5 bases and J gave up 0 bases, with 5 bases separating them. The CDR3 region is CASSEDSGANVLTF. The CDR3, as DNA: TGTGCCAGCAGTGAGGACTCTGGGGCCAACGTCCTGACTTTC.

In its sample, this clone was seen once. J is TRBJ2-1 and V is TRBV7-9, with 8 bases aligning to TRBD2. The V segment lost 2 bases and the J segment 10 bases; nucleotides outside the gene matches: 10. This CDR3 is built from 15 residues. The germline gives CDR1 SEHNR, CDR2 FQNEAQ (reference sequence). The CDR3 spells CASSLTNREGREQFF. The CDR3 DNA follows: TGTGCCAGCAGCTTAACTAACCGGGAGGGCCGCGAGCAGTTCTTC.